Listed below are T cell receptor beta chains from one sample, sequenced in a study of cytomegalovirus exposure and HLA in healthy donors. The repertoire was sequenced with immunoSEQ multiplex PCR; TCRdb's copy has only in-frame clones and lacks some. The sample lists around 95,000 clones, roughly 85% occurring once. Sequences were obtained from PBMCs. All receptors come from a man aged 18 to 30 in good health and CMV-seropositive. Each CDR3 is given without its conserved first and last residue.

V gene	J gene	CDR3 protein
TRBV5-5	TRBJ2-2	ASSPIEWGAGELF
TRBV11-2	TRBJ2-7	ASSPGLAGDRYEQY
TRBV5-6	TRBJ1-1	ASRAGGGTEAF
TRBV10-3	TRBJ2-3	AIKGQLVPGLAGDTQY
TRBV28	TRBJ1-5	ASSLARADQPQH
TRBV11-3	TRBJ2-5	ASSIVAGAQETQY
TRBV28	TRBJ2-1	ASSFRTSGRGEQF
TRBV29-1	TRBJ2-1	SAAGVAGAPLNEQF
TRBV10-3	TRBJ2-7	AISESGTGTGGPYEQY
TRBV18	TRBJ2-1	ASSPPGLAGGNNEQF
TRBV30	TRBJ2-5	AWVGGEETQY
TRBV27	TRBJ2-7	ASSEPAGASEQY
TRBV4-1	TRBJ2-5	ASSQGQGEGETQY
TRBV6-5	TRBJ1-2	ASSYSGAGNYGYT
TRBV7-2	TRBJ1-5	ASSMLDRQPQH
TRBV28	TRBJ1-2	ASSYESSTYGYT
TRBV10-3	TRBJ1-1	AISESLTWDRDTEAF
TRBV19	TRBJ1-5	ASSLPWDRGIGGNQPQH
TRBV18	TRBJ1-5	ASSPTTGGDQPQH
TRBV5-5	TRBJ2-7	ASRHIGQSGSSYEQY
TRBV2	TRBJ1-5	ASNRDGNQPQH
TRBV29-1	TRBJ2-1	SVEAGGLANNEQF
TRBV5-1	TRBJ2-2	ASSLAENTGELF
TRBV28	TRBJ2-1	ASSFNTGIHYNEQF
TRBV28	TRBJ2-2	ASTPGHSSTGELF
TRBV29-1	TRBJ2-5	SVGEQGAWETQY